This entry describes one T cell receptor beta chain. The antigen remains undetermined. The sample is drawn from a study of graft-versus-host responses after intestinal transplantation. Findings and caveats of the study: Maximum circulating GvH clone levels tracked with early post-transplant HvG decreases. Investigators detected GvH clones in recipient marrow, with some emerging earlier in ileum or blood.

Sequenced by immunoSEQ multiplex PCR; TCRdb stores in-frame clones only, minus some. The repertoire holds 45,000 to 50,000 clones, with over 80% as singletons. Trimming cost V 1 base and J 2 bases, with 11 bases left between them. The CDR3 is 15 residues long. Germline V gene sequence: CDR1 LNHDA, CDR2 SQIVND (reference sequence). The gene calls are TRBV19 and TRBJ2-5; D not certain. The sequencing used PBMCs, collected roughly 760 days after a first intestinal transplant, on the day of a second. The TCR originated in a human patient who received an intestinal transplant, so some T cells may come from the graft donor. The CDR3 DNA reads TGTGCCAGTAGTATAGCCCGCAAAGTACAAGAGACCCAGTACTTC. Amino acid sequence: CASSIARKVQETQYF. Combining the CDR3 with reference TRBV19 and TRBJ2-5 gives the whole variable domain DGGITQSPKYLFRKEGQNVTLSCEQNLNHDAMYWYRQDPGQGLRLIYYSQIVNDFQKGDIAEGYSVSREKKESFPLTVTSAQKNPTAFYLCASSIARKVQETQYFGPGTRLLVL.